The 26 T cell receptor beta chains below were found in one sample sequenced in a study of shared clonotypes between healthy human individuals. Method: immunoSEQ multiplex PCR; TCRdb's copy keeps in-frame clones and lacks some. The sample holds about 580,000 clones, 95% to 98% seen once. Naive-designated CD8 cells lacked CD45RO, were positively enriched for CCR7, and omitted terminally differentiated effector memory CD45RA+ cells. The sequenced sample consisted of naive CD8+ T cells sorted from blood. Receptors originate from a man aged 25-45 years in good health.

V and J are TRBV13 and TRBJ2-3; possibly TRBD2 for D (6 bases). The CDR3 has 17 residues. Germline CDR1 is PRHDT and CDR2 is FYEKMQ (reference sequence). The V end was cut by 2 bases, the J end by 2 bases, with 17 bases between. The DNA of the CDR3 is TGTGCCAGCAGCTTAAGGTGGAGGGCCGATGACACAGATACGCAGTATTTT. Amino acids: CASSLRWRADDTDTQYF.

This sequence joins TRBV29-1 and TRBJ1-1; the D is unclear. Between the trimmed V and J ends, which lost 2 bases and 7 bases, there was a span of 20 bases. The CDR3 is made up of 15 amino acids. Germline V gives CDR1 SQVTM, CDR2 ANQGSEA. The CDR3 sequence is CSVEFPREGSLEAFF. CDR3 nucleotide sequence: TGCAGCGTTGAATTTCCGAGGGAGGGATCCCTTGAAGCTTTCTTT.

CDR3 sequence: CASSLWDSRETQYF. CDR3 DNA sequence: TGTGCCAGCAGCTTATGGGACTCGCGAGAGACCCAGTACTTC. The V and J genes are TRBV7-8 and TRBJ2-5; D is possibly TRBD2 (6 bases). The V end lost 2 bases, the J end lost 4 bases, and 11 bases lay between the germline ends. The germline gives CDR1 SGHVS, CDR2 FQNEAQ. CDR3 length: 14 amino acids.

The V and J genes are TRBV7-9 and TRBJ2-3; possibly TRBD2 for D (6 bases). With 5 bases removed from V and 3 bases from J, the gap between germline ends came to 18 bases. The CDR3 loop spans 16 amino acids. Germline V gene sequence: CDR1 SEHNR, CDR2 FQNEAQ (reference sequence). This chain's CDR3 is CASSRGPPRETDTQYF. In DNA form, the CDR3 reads TGTGCCAGCAGCCGCGGTCCGCCCCGGGAGACAGATACGCAGTATTTT. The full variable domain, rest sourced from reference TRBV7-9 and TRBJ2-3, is DTGVSQNPRHKITKRGQNVTFRCDPISEHNRLYWYRQTLGQGPEFLTYFQNEAQLEKSRLLSDRFSAERPKGSFSTLEIQRTEQGDSAMYLCASSRGPPRETDTQYFGPGTRLTVL.

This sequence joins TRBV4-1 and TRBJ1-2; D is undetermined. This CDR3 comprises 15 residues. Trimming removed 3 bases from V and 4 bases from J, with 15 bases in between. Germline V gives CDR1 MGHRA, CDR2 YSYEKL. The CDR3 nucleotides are TGCGCCAGCAGCCAGGGTCCGATTGTCGGCTATGGCTACACCTTC. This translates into CASSQGPIVGYGYTF.

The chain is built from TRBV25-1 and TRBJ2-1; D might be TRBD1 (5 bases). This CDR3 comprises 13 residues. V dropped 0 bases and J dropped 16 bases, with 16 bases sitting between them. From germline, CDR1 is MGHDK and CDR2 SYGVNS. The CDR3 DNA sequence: TGTGCCAGCAGTGAATATATAGGGCAGGGAATCTTCTTC. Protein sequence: CASSEYIGQGIFF.

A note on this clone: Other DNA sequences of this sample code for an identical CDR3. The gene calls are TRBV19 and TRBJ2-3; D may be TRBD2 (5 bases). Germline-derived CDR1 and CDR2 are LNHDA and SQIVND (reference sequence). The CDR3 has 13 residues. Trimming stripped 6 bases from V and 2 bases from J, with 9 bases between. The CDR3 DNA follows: TGTGCCAGTAGAACCGGGAACACAGATACGCAGTATTTT. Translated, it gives CASRTGNTDTQYF. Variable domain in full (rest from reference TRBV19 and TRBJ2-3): DGGITQSPKYLFRKEGQNVTLSCEQNLNHDAMYWYRQDPGQGLRLIYYSQIVNDFQKGDIAEGYSVSREKKESFPLTVTSAQKNPTAFYLCASRTGNTDTQYFGPGTRLTVL.

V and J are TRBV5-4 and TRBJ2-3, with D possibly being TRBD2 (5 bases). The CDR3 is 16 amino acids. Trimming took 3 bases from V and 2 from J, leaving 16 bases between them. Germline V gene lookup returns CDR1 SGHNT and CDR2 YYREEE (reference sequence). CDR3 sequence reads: CASSSGSFGDTDTQYF. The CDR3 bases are TGTGCCAGCAGCTCGGGAAGTTTTGGTGACACAGATACGCAGTATTTT.

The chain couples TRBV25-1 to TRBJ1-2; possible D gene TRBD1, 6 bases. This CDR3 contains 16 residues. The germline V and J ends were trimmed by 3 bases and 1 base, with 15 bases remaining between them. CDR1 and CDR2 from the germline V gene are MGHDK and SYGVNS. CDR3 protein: CASSDEGGPVNYGYTF. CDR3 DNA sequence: TGTGCCAGCAGTGACGAGGGGGGGCCTGTTAACTATGGCTACACCTTC.

CDR3 sequence reads: CASSPSEGGIDTQYF. CDR3 bases: TGCGCCAGCAGCCCCTCAGAAGGGGGCATAGATACGCAGTATTTT. The V call is TRBV4-3, the J call TRBJ2-3, with 7 nucleotides matching TRBD1. Germline V gene data show CDR1 as LGHNA and CDR2 as YSLEER. This CDR3 has 15 amino acids. V dropped 4 bases and J dropped 5; count of bases not matched to a gene: 9.

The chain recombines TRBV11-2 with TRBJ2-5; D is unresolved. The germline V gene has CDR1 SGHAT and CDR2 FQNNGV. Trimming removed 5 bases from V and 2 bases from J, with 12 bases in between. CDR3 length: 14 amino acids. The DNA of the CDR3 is TGTGCCAGCAGCGCATGGGATCTACAAGAGACCCAGTACTTC. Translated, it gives CASSAWDLQETQYF.

The CDR3 here is CASSSYGGGNNEQFF. The CDR3 region has the DNA TGTGCCAGCAGTTCTTACGGAGGAGGGAACAATGAGCAGTTCTTC. The V gene is TRBV28, the J gene TRBJ2-1; tentative D call: TRBD2 (6 bases). Germline V gene sequence: CDR1 MDHEN, CDR2 SYDVKM. Trimming stripped 4 bases from V and 5 bases from J, with 15 bases between. The CDR3 consists of 15 residues.

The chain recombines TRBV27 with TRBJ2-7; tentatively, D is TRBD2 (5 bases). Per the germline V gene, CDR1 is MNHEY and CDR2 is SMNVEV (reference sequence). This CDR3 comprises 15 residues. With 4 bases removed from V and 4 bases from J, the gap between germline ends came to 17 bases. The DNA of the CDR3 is TGTGCCAGCAGTTCACCGTCCGGGAATCCTTACGAGCAGTACTTC. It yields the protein CASSSPSGNPYEQYF.

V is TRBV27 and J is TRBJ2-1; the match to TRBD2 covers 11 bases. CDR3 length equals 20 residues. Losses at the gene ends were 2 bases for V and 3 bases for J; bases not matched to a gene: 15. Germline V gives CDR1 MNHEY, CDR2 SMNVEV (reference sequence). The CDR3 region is CASSLAVPGLADYFYNEQFF. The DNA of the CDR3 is TGTGCCAGCAGTTTAGCGGTCCCGGGACTAGCGGACTACTTCTACAATGAGCAGTTCTTC.

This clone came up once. As DNA, the CDR3 is TGTGCCAGCAGCTCGGGGCTAGCGGGGGTCACAGATACGCAGTATTTT. It codes for CASSSGLAGVTDTQYF. This chain uses TRBV27 with TRBJ2-3, with 10 bases fitting TRBD2. There are 16 residues in the CDR3. V shed 6 bases, J shed 2 bases, and the junction held 8 bases outside the gene matches. CDR1 is MNHEY, CDR2 SMNVEV, per germline (reference sequence).

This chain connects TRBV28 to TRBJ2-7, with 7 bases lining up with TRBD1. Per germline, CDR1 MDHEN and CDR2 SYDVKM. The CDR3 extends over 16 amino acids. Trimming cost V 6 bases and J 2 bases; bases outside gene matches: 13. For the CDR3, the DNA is TGTGCCAGCAGACGACTCATGACAGGGAATACCTACGAGCAGTACTTC. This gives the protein CASRRLMTGNTYEQYF.

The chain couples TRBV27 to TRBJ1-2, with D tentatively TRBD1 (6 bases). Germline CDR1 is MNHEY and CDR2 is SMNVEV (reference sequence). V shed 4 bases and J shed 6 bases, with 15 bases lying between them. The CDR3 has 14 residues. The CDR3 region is CASSSYRDKDGYTF. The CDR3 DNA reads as TGTGCCAGCAGTTCCTACCGGGACAAAGATGGCTACACCTTC.

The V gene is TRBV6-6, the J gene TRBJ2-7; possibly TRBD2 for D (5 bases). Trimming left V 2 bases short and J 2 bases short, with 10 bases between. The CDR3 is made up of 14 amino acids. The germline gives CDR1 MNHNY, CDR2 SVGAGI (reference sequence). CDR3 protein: CASSYPLAPYEQYF. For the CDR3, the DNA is TGTGCCAGCAGTTACCCTCTAGCACCCTACGAGCAGTACTTC.

The CDR3, as DNA: TGTGCCAGCAGCGTAGAAATGGACCCAACGGGCACCGGGGAGCTGTTTTTT. Amino acids: CASSVEMDPTGTGELFF. The rearrangement links TRBV9 to TRBJ2-2; D not certain. The length of the CDR3 is 17 residues. Germline V gene sequence: CDR1 SGDLS, CDR2 YYNGEE. V gave up 0 bases and J gave up 4 bases, with 16 bases separating them.

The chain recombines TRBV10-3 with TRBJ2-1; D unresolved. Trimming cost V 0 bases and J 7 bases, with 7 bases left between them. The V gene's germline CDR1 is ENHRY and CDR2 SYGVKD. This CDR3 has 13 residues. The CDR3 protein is CAISESRPNEQFF. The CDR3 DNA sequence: TGTGCCATCAGTGAGTCGAGACCGAATGAGCAGTTCTTC.

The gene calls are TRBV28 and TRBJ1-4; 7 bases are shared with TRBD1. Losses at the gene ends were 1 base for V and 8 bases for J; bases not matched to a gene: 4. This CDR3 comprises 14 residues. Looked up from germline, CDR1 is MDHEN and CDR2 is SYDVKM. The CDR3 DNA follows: TGTGCCAGCAGTTTATTACAGGGGCGAGAAAAACTGTTTTTT. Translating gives CASSLLQGREKLFF.

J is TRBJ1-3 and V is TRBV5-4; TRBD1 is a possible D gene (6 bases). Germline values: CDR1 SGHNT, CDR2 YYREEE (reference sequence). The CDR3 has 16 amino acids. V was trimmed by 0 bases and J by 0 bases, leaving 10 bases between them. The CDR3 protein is CASSLETGRSGNTIYF. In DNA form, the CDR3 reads TGTGCCAGCAGCTTGGAGACAGGCCGCTCTGGAAACACCATATATTTT.

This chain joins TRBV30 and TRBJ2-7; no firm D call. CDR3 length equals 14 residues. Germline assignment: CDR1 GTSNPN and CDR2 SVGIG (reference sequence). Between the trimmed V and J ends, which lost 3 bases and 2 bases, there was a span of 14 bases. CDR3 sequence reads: CAWRGSDRAYEQYF. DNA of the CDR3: TGTGCCTGGAGAGGAAGCGATCGGGCCTACGAGCAGTACTTC.

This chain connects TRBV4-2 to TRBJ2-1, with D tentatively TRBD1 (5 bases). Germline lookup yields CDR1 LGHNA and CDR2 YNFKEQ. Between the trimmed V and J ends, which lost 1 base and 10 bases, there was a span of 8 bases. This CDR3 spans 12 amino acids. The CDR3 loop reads CASSQAREEQFF. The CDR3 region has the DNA TGTGCCAGCAGCCAAGCCAGGGAAGAGCAGTTCTTC.

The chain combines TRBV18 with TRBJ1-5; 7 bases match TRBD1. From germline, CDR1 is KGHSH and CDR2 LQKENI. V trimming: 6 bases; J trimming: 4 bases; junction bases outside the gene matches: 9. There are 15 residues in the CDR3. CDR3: CASSPDRAVNQPQHF. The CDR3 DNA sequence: TGTGCCAGCTCCCCCGACAGGGCTGTGAATCAGCCCCAGCATTTT.

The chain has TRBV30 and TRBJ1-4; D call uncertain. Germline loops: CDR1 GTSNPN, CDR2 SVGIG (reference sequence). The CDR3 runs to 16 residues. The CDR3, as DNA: TGTGCTAGCGGACCTCCCCTCGGTGGAACTAATGAAAAACTGTTTTTT. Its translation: CASGPPLGGTNEKLFF.